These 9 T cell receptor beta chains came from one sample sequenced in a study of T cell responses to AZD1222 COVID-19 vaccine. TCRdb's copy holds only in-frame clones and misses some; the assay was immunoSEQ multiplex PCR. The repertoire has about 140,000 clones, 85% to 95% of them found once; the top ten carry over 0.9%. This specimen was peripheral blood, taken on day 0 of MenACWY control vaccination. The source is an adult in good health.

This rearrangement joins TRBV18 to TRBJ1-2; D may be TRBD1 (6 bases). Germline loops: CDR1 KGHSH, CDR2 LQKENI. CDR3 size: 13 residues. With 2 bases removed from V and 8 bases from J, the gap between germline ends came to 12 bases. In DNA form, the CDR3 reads TGTGCCAGCTCACCATCGCAGGGGTGGGGCTACACCTTC. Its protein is CASSPSQGWGYTF.

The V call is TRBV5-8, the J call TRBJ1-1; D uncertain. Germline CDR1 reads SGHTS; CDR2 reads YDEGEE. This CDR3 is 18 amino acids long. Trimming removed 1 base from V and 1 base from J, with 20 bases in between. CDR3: CASSLNKGLGQANTEAFF. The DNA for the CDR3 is TGTGCCAGCAGCTTGAATAAAGGCCTCGGGCAAGCGAACACTGAAGCTTTCTTT.

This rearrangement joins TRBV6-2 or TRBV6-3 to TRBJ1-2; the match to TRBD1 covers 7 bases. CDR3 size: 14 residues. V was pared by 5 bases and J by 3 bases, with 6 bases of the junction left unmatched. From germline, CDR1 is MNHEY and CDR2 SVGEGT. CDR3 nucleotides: TGTGCCAGCAGTGACCGGGACAGCTACTATGGCTACACCTTC. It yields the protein CASSDRDSYYGYTF.

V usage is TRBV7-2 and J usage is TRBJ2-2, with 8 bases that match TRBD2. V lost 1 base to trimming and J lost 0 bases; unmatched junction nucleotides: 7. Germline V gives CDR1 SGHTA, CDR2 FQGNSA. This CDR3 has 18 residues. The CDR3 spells CASSLGGSGAPNTGELFF. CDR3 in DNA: TGTGCCAGCAGCTTAGGGGGTAGCGGGGCCCCGAACACCGGGGAGCTGTTTTTT.

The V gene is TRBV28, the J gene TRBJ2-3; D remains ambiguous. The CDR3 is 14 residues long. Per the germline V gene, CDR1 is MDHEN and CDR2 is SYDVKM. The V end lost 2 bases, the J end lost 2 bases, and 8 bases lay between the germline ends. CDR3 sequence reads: CASSLGQVTDTQYF. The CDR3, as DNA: TGTGCCAGCAGTTTAGGGCAGGTCACAGATACGCAGTATTTT.

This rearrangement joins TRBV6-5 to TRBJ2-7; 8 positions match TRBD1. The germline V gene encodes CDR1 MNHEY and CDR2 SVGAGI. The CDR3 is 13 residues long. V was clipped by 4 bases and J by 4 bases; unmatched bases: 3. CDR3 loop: CASSFRTGYEQYF. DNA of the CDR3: TGTGCCAGCAGTTTCCGGACAGGGTACGAGCAGTACTTC.

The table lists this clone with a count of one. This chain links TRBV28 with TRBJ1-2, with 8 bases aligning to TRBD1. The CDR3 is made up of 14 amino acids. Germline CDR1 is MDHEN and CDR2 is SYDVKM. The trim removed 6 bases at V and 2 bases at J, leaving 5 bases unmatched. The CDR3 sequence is CASRTGQANYGYTF. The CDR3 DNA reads TGTGCCAGCAGGACGGGACAGGCGAACTATGGCTACACCTTC.

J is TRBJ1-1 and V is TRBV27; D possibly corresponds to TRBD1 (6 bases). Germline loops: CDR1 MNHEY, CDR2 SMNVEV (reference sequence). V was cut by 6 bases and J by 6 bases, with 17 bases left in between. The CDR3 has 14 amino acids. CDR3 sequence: CASSRTRDISEAFF. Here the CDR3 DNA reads TGTGCCAGCAGCCGCACCCGGGACATCTCTGAAGCTTTCTTT.

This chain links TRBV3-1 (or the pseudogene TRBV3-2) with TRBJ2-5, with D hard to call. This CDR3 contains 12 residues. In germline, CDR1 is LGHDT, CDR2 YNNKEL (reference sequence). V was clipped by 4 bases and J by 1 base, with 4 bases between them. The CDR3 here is CASSLFQETQYF. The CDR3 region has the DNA TGTGCCAGCAGCCTATTCCAAGAGACCCAGTACTTC.